What follows are 5 T cell receptor beta chains derived from one specimen sequenced in a study of early T cells in non-severe SARS-CoV-2 infection. MiXCR was run by TCRdb on the 5' RACE reads, yielding one entry per CDR3 protein. The repertoire holds fewer than 85,000 distinct CDR3 sequences, roughly a sixth seen once, with less than 15% in the top ten. Material for sequencing was whole blood. The receptors derive from an adult who was a healthcare worker with PCR-confirmed SARS-CoV-2 infection or an uninfected control (not recorded which).

This clonotype came up a few times. The chain links TRBV2 to TRBJ2-7, with 8 bases that match TRBD1. The germline V gene encodes CDR1 SNHLY and CDR2 FYNNEI. The CDR3 loop spans 13 amino acids. V was pared by 7 bases and J by 5 bases, with 7 bases of the junction left unmatched. CDR3 nucleotides: TGTGCCAGCAAGTCGGACAGGGCCCACGAGCAGTACTTC. Encoded protein: CASKSDRAHEQYF. The full variable domain, its missing parts supplied by reference TRBV2 and TRBJ2-7, is EPEVTQTPSHQVTQMGQEVILRCVPISNHLYFYWYRQILGQKVEFLVSFYNNEISEKSEIFDDQFSVERPDGSNFTLKIRSTKLEDSAMYFCASKSDRAHEQYFGPGTRLTVT.

With regard to this clonotype: One end of the junction varies from germline; a read error may be responsible. This chain joins TRBV7-7 and TRBJ2-1; the D gene is possibly TRBD2 (6 bases). Germline CDR1 reads SSHAT; CDR2 reads FNYEAQ (reference sequence). The CDR3 is made up of 16 amino acids. This CDR3 is CASSLGRGVSDNEQFF. The CDR3 coding sequence is TGTGCTAGCAGCTTAGGGCGGGGAGTGTCCGACAATGAGCAGTTCTTC. Full variable domain (missing parts from reference TRBV7-7 and TRBJ2-1): GAGVSQSPRYKVTKRGQDVTLRCDPISSHATLYWYQQALGQGPEFLTYFNYEAQPDKSGLPSDRFSAERPEGSISTLTIQRTEQRDSAMYRCASSLGRGVSDNEQFFGPGTRLTVL.

The rearrangement uses TRBV7-9 and TRBJ2-3; 8 bases match TRBD2. Germline V gene data show CDR1 as SEHNR and CDR2 as FQNEAQ (reference sequence). V lost 5 bases, J lost 4 bases, and 11 bases stayed unmatched. This CDR3 is built from 16 residues. CDR3 amino acids: CASSPATSVKSDTQYF. The CDR3 DNA is TGTGCCAGCAGCCCGGCGACTAGCGTCAAGTCAGATACGCAGTATTTT.

This clonotype was found a few times. The V and J genes are TRBV19 and TRBJ2-3; the match to TRBD2 covers 9 bases. CDR3 length equals 16 residues. The V gene's germline CDR1 is LNHDA and CDR2 SQIVND (reference sequence). The J segment lost 0 bases and the V segment lost 5 bases, leaving 6 bases of the junction unmatched. The DNA for the CDR3 is TGTGCCAGTAGTTCCCTAGCGGGGAGAAGCACAGATACGCAGTATTTT. It is translated as CASSSLAGRSTDTQYF.

This chain connects TRBV3-1 to TRBJ2-7, with TRBD2 matching 8 bases. The CDR3 has 15 residues. Trimming cost V 0 bases and J 3 bases; bases outside gene matches: 4. Germline V lookup: CDR1 LGHDT, CDR2 YNNKEL (reference sequence). This CDR3 is CASSQDLGTSYEQYF. CDR3 DNA: TGTGCCAGCAGCCAAGATTTGGGGACTAGCTACGAGCAGTACTTC.